This T cell receptor (beta chain) was recovered during a study of Tregs in tolerant kidney transplant recipients. TCRdb's copy holds only in-frame clones and misses some; the assay was immunoSEQ multiplex PCR. The table includes roughly 49,000 clones, about 89% detected once. This CDR3 is built from 13 residues. Trimming shortened V by 6 bases and J by 9 bases, and 17 bases separated the two germline ends. CDR1 and CDR2 (germline): MNHEY, SMNVEV (reference sequence). About this clone itself: What it binds is not known.

General study points: Biological reproducibility was not directly addressed, but technical replication error appeared minimal. Validation in larger populations is needed because few patients were studied.

Sequencing was carried out using Tregs from blood. V is TRBV27 and J is TRBJ1-2, with a weak D call TRBD1 (5 bases). This sequence was found in a human donor in good health. This CDR3 is CASRASGSQRYTF. The DNA for the CDR3 is TGTGCCAGCAGGGCCTCAGGGAGTCAGCGCTACACCTTC.